This TCR beta chain was retrieved from a study of cytomegalovirus exposure and HLA in healthy donors. Healthy people donating bone marrow made up the donors. Use of 60 Vbeta and 13 Jbeta primers characterized the PCR. Clones were sequenced by immunoSEQ multiplex PCR, and TCRdb holds only the in-frame ones, with some missing. The table records some 200,000 clones, roughly 80% of them present only once. CDR3 length equals 17 residues. Germline-derived CDR1 and CDR2 are SGHVS and FQNEAQ. The V and J ends lost 4 bases and 2 bases respectively, with 21 bases between them. Study observations and caveats: Later work found most CMV-associated TCR beta chains apparently HLA-restricted.

In the case of this clone: Its specificity is unknown.

Source material: PBMCs. The receptor comes from a woman under 30 in good health and CMV-seronegative. The rearrangement joins TRBV7-8 to TRBJ2-7, with D perhaps TRBD2 (5 bases). Here the CDR3 DNA reads TGTGCCAGCAGCTCAAAAGGCCCCGGTAGCGAAACCTACGAGCAGTACTTC. Translated: CASSSKGPGSETYEQYF.